Sequencing of this T cell receptor beta chain was carried out in a study of blood T cell repertoires in COVID-19. Study summary: The United States, Italy and Spain provided the acute and convalescent COVID-19 samples. Sources were T cells, B-cell-depleted T cells, or PBMCs; the material itself was cDNA or gDNA.

Donors were grouped by their self-reported clinical history. The CDR3 loop spans 15 amino acids. Original data processing: It was from reference gene primer amplification that nucleated cell counts were estimated. Sequencing was performed with immunoSEQ multiplex PCR; in TCRdb, only in-frame clones are kept and a portion is missing. Clone size and the V and J calls come from that table; the DNA yielded D and trimming. The sample comprises fewer than 200,000 clones, less than 90% of which are singletons, and approximately 3% rests with the top ten. What was sequenced was PBMCs or T cells enriched from blood (not recorded which). The V call is TRBV21-1, the J call TRBJ2-7; the table gives TRBD1 as D, unverified against the DNA. TRBV21-1 is termed a pseudogene. This clonotype was obtained from a woman in her twenties or thirties who had been exposed to COVID-19. CDR3 region: CASSKKFLGGRVQYF. The DNA for the CDR3 is TGTGCCAGCAGCAAAAAGTTTTTAGGGGGTAGGGTGCAGTACTTC.